This paragraph covers one T cell receptor beta chain sequence. Its antigen is currently not known. The input lacks base qualities; no much larger clone sits a single base away. V sheds 7 bases and J sheds 4 bases, leaving 19 bases between their ends. Based on the germline V gene (reference sequence), the CDR1 and CDR2 sequences are LNHDA and SQIVND. The CDR3 contains 15 residues, cysteine and phenylalanine counted. The read is trimmed to its CDR3 DNA, 45 bases read in frame from base 1. This sample is drawn from a study of shared clonotypes between healthy human individuals (dated by TCRdb to about 2020). With respect to the entire study: A few men and a couple of women, aged 18 to 49 years, made up the cohort. For each donor, CD4 naive and CD4 memory were each run on three plates, CD8 naive on two plates, and CD8 memory on one plate. Leukapheresis yielded between about 0.94 and 9.5 billion PBMCs per donor. Different laboratories and diverse techniques were used to prepare libraries and sequence TCR repertoires, to increase sequencing depth and limit assay-specific biases. To estimate repertoire size and how much clonotype sharing occurs between individuals, the study deeply sequenced the blood TCR repertoires of roughly 5 healthy adults. What the research found in general, with its limitations: Higher generation probabilities were observed for clonotypes shared by all four sorted-subset donors than for non-shared clonotypes. About 5% of naive CD4, 3% to 4% of naive CD8, about 2.4% of memory CD4, and 0.4% of memory CD8 clonotypes were shared across a handful of donors. Estimated clonotype richness was generally larger for naive than for memory subsets. Pairwise subsampling led to the expectation that sequencing depth would affect the degree of clonotype sharing among donors. Only blood was sampled, and tissue TCR repertoires likely differ from those in blood. Even with the large sequencing depth, rarefaction of the sorted-subset datasets indicated that sequencing was incomplete. Because the study included a small number of donors, the genetic and exposure-history diversity represented was limited.

Donors were healthy HIV-negative adults with no recently reported acute infections or vaccinations. Only Caucasian adults living in Nashville, Tennessee, USA were represented among the donors. CD4+ T cells were enriched by magnetic negative selection, after which naive cells were positively selected on CD45RA and the negative fraction was taken as the memory subset. Blood was collected by leukapheresis, and PBMCs were isolated by Ficoll-Histopaque density gradient centrifugation and then cryopreserved in liquid nitrogen vapor phase. Analytical flow cytometry was used to check the purity and quantity of every magnetically sorted T cell population. Genomic DNA was isolated from each sorted fraction and quantified by UV absorbance on a Nanodrop 2000c. Using the deep immunoSEQ assay, multiplex PCR amplified TCR CDR3 regions from genomic DNA. Genomic DNA extracted from each cell subset was distributed evenly over all wells of several immunoSEQ 96-well plates, and each plate served as one replicate. For sorted subsets, each replicate PCR was loaded with roughly 200 ng genomic DNA, equivalent to 30,000 or so T cell genomes. Purified libraries were measured with a Qubit 3.0 fluorometer, size-checked on a Bioanalyzer 2100, and measured again with the KAPA Library Quantification kit. Every immunoSEQ 96-well plate was sequenced on a dedicated single-read 150-cycle Illumina NextSeq 550 flow cell. The source study handled its data this way. Because only junctional sequences without quality scores were contained in the immunoSEQ output, filtering matching that applied to full-length reads could not be performed. To assign V/J genes and CDR3, sequences were annotated against IMGT germline references using PyIR, a Python wrapper for IgBLAST v1.9. Reads with weak V/J assignments (E-value above 1e-6), missing CDR3, stop codons, out-of-frame junctions, or ambiguous translated residues were removed. V3J clonotypes were defined as sequences sharing an identical inferred V gene, J gene, and CDR3 amino acid sequence. The percentage overlap between two repertoires was calculated by dividing the number of shared unique clonotypes by the size of the smaller repertoire. Repertoire richness was assessed with RTK rarefaction, the Chao1 estimator, and Recon v2.1 estimates of unobserved clonotypes. For all TCRbeta clonotypes obtained by the gDNA method from four donors, generation probabilities were computed with OLGA. This is the immuneACCESS table as TCRdb keeps it, with only in-frame sequences that have V and J called. A part of the clones is gone; compared with another copy, unresolved V genes explain less than half, and the rest is unexplained. V, J and clone size derive from that table, while D and trimming were established from the DNA sequence. The sample records over a million clones, approximately 76% of which are singletons. The ten largest make up approximately 1.5% of the sample.

The sequence derives from a man in his late teens or twenties in good health. Recombination linked TRBV19 to TRBJ1-1, and the D gene may be TRBD1, 5 bases matching. Sequenced input: memory CD4+ T cells sorted from blood. What the cell subset or site label conveys for this sample: CD45RA-negative fraction. For the CDR3, the sequence is CASTDYAQGTTEAFF. The DNA reads as follows: TGTGCCAGTACCGACTACGCCCAGGGAACCACTGAAGCTTTCTTT.